This T cell receptor (beta chain) was recovered during a study of T-cell memory formation after mild COVID-19. A 5'RACE reaction primed in the constant segment made cDNA libraries of TCR alpha and TCR beta, and these carried sample barcodes and UMIs. TCRdb reprocessed the 5' RACE reads via MiXCR and lists one record per CDR3 protein. The sample shows 200,000 to 250,000 distinct CDR3 sequences, 7.5% to 10% of them seen only once. Study-wide results and caveats: For contracting clones, CD4+ ones sat mainly in CM and EM, CD8+ in EMRA.

In this sample, this clonotype turned up a few times. Its matching antigen is unknown. This clonotype was sampled from a man between 18 and 35 years old who had mild COVID-19 (a few samples of this study predate the infection). Cell type and time point are not known. Sequenced sample: PBMCs or a T cell subset sorted from them (not recorded which).

The CDR3 sequence: CSAPGATEAFF. In nucleotides, the CDR3 is TGCAGTGCCCCCGGGGCTACTGAAGCTTTCTTT. The chain recombines TRBV20-1 with TRBJ1-1, with D tentatively TRBD1 (5 bases). The V end lost 6 bases, the J end lost 5 bases, and 10 bases lay between the germline ends. The CDR3 has 11 amino acids. CDR1 is DFQATT, CDR2 SNEGSKA, per germline (reference sequence).